Presented here are 28 T cell receptor beta chains from one specimen sequenced in a study of CD8+CD57+ T cells in acquired aplastic anemia. Genomic DNA provided the template from which TCR beta VDJ and CDR3 profiles were obtained. MiXCR, run by TCRdb on the reads, gives a single entry per CDR3 protein. The repertoire holds some 64,000 distinct CDR3 sequences, with around 50% as singletons. Sequences were obtained from sorted CD4+, CD8+, or CD8+CD57+ T cells (not recorded which) from PBMCs. The receptors were gathered from a human donor in good health, serving as a control.

This clonotype was counted at least ten times. The genes are TRBV4-2 and TRBJ2-3; 14 bases line up with TRBD2. Germline CDR1 LGHNA, CDR2 YNFKEQ. Unmatched junction bases numbered 5, after V lost 4 bases and J lost 5 bases. The CDR3 has 16 residues. In nucleotides, the CDR3 is TGTGCCAGCAGCCCGGGACTAGCGGGAGTGGTAGATACGCAGTATTTT. Its protein is CASSPGLAGVVDTQYF.

The chain recombines TRBV9 with TRBJ1-6; 7 bases are shared with TRBD1. This CDR3 has 19 amino acids. Germline V CDR1 and CDR2: SGDLS, YYNGEE. The ends lost 0 bases at V and 9 bases at J; junction bases unmatched: 18. CDR3 nucleotide sequence: TGTGCCAGCAGCGTAGCTGACAGCCGTGAAGGGGACAGCAGTTCACCCCTCCACTTT. Translated: CASSVADSREGDSSSPLHF.

This clonotype was recorded many times. The chain recombines TRBV4-2 with TRBJ2-1; TRBD1 matches at 8 bases. Germline V gene sequence: CDR1 LGHNA, CDR2 YNFKEQ. The CDR3 sequence is 15 residues long. Trimming removed 1 base from V and 6 bases from J; junction bases left unmatched: 5. CDR3 sequence: CASSQGDRQANEQFF. CDR3 nucleotide sequence: TGTGCCAGCAGCCAAGGGGACAGGCAAGCCAATGAGCAGTTCTTC.

This clonotype was counted only a few times. The chain is built from TRBV7-7 and TRBJ1-6; D unclear. In germline, CDR1 is SSHAT, CDR2 FNYEAQ (reference sequence). The CDR3 loop spans 13 amino acids. V lost 1 base, J lost 7 bases, and 5 bases lay in between. The CDR3: CASSLERNSPLHF. CDR3 sequence (DNA): TGTGCCAGCAGCTTAGAGCGGAATTCACCCCTCCACTTT.

This clonotype was seen only a few times. The gene calls are TRBV15 and TRBJ2-7; D is uncertain. V was cut by 0 bases and J by 4 bases, with 13 bases left in between. Germline V gives CDR1 LNHNV, CDR2 YYDKDF (reference sequence). The CDR3 is made up of 15 amino acids. The DNA for the CDR3 is TGTGCCACCAGCAGAGAACGTGGGCTCCAATACGAGCAGTACTTC. It yields the protein CATSRERGLQYEQYF.

This clonotype was detected ten times or more. The chain uses TRBV9 and TRBJ2-7; D might be TRBD2 (6 bases). Trimming shortened V by 2 bases and J by 2 bases, and 11 bases separated the two germline ends. The CDR3 length is 14 residues. Germline CDR1 reads SGDLS; CDR2 reads YYNGEE. The CDR3 coding sequence is TGTGCCAGCAGCGTCCAGGGAGGAACCTACGAGCAGTACTTC. It specifies CASSVQGGTYEQYF. Complete variable domain (other parts from reference TRBV9 and TRBJ2-7): DSGVTQTPKHLITATGQRVTLRCSPRSGDLSVYWYQQSLDQGLQFLIQYYNGEERAKGNILERFSAQQFPDLHSELNLSSLELGDSALYFCASSVQGGTYEQYFGPGTRLTVT.

The chain has TRBV15 and TRBJ1-3; 7 bases fit TRBD1. The CDR3 length is 16 residues. J gave up 3 bases and V 0 bases, and 5 bases lay outside the gene matches. The germline gives CDR1 LNHNV, CDR2 YYDKDF (reference sequence). CDR3 in amino acids: CATSRDLGQDGNTIYF. In DNA form, the CDR3 reads TGTGCCACCAGCAGAGATCTCGGACAGGATGGAAACACCATATATTTT.

V is TRBV19 and J is TRBJ1-2; D uncertain. Trimming left V 9 bases short and J 14 bases short, with 19 bases between. Germline assignment: CDR1 LNHDA and CDR2 SQIVND (reference sequence). The CDR3 contains 11 residues. The CDR3 region has the DNA TGTGCCAGCGGGGATATATATGGTAGTACCTTC. This sequence encodes CASGDIYGSTF.

The J gene is TRBJ1-2, the V gene TRBV10-3; D remains unclear. Germline V lookup: CDR1 ENHRY, CDR2 SYGVKD. The CDR3 consists of 15 residues. V gave up 2 bases and J gave up 2 bases, with 12 bases separating them. CDR3 DNA: TGTGCCATCAGTGAGGCCCCAAGGGAGAACTATGGCTACACCTTC. As protein: CAISEAPRENYGYTF.

This clonotype is medium-sized (0.01 to 0.1%). This chain uses TRBV24-1 with TRBJ2-1; no reliable D call. This CDR3 contains 14 residues. Germline CDR1 reads KGHDR; CDR2 reads SFDVKD. Trimming cost V 1 base and J 4 bases, with 7 bases left between them. This CDR3 reads CATSDFEAYNEQFF. The CDR3 region has the DNA TGTGCCACCAGTGATTTTGAAGCGTACAATGAGCAGTTCTTC.

At least ten counts were recorded for this clonotype. The CDR3 nucleotides read TGTGCCAGCAGTTTCCCAGCGGGAGGGAGGAATGAGCAGTTCTTC. It translates to CASSFPAGGRNEQFF. This sequence joins TRBV12-3 or TRBV12-4 and TRBJ2-1; TRBD2 matches 10 bases. The V gene end was trimmed by 3 bases and the J gene end by 7 bases; junction bases not matched to a gene: 6. CDR3 length: 15 residues.

CDR3 loop: CAISGGRPRSVNNEQFF. In nucleotides, the CDR3 is TGTGCCATCAGTGGAGGGAGGCCCCGCTCTGTAAACAATGAGCAGTTCTTC. V usage is TRBV10-3 and J usage is TRBJ2-1; D is possibly TRBD2 (6 bases). Germline V CDR1 and CDR2: ENHRY, SYGVKD. The CDR3 loop spans 17 amino acids. V lost 4 bases to trimming and J lost 5 bases, with 21 bases between them.

This clonotype appeared many times. The chain recombines TRBV11-2 with TRBJ2-7; D is undetermined. Germline CDR1 and CDR2: SGHAT and FQNNGV. The CDR3 is made up of 14 amino acids. Deletions cut 1 base from V and 6 bases from J, with 13 bases between. CDR3 loop: CASSLVVRASEQYF. CDR3 DNA sequence: TGTGCCAGCAGCTTAGTGGTTCGGGCGAGCGAGCAGTACTTC.

J is TRBJ2-7 and V is TRBV24-1, with TRBD1 identical over 7 bases. CDR3 length: 14 amino acids. CDR1 and CDR2 (germline): KGHDR, SFDVKD. The V and J ends lost 5 bases and 5 bases, in that order; junction bases with no gene match: 8. As DNA, the CDR3 is TGTGCCACCAGTGCCGCGACAGGGTTCCACGAGCAGTACTTC. Its translation: CATSAATGFHEQYF.

On this clonotype: A much larger clone lies one base from this, so it may be a read error. Likely a read error: the CDR3 ends without its conserved phenylalanine or tryptophan. The J gene is TRBJ1-3, the V gene TRBV12-5; D remains unclear. This CDR3 is built from 18 residues. V was clipped by 0 bases and J by 0 bases, with 15 bases between them. Germline V gene data show CDR1 as LGHNT and CDR2 as FRNRAP. Written as DNA, the CDR3 is TGTGCTAGTGGTTTGGTAGTCTCGCGGGGATCCTCTGGAAACACCATATATCTT. As protein: CASGLVVSRGSSGNTIYL.

With regard to this clonotype: With a much larger clone just one base away, this may be a read error. V usage is TRBV15 and J usage is TRBJ2-5, with D unclear. Germline CDR1 LNHNV, CDR2 YYDKDF (reference sequence). This CDR3 contains 14 residues. The CDR3 loop is CATSRGSDQETKYF. DNA of the CDR3: TGTGCCACCAGCAGAGGGTCAGACCAAGAGACCAAGTACTTC. Full variable domain (rest looked up from reference TRBV15 and TRBJ2-5): DAMVIQNPRYQVTQFGKPVTLSCSQTLNHNVMYWYQQKSSQAPKLLFHYYDKDFNNEADTPDNFQSRRPNTSFCFLDIRSPGLGDTAMYLCATSRGSDQETKYFGPGTRLLVL.

Note on this clonotype: A junction end diverges from the germline sequence, so it may reflect a read error. The rearrangement uses TRBV7-8 and TRBJ1-2; D unclear. The CDR3 spans 15 residues. Germline V lookup: CDR1 SGHVS, CDR2 FQNEAQ. For the CDR3, the DNA is TGTGCCAGCGGCTTAGCGCTCGAGGGTCCGGGAGGCTACACCTTC. Its protein product is CASGLALEGPGGYTF.

Comments on this clonotype: A much larger clone lies a single base off, so this may be a read error. The chain has TRBV13 and TRBJ1-4; no clear D. The CDR3 consists of 15 residues. The germline V gene encodes CDR1 PRHDT and CDR2 FYEKMQ (reference sequence). The chain's CDR3 is CASSLNPTVYERLFF. CDR3 bases: TGTGCCAGCAGCTTAAACCCTACTGTTTACGAAAGACTGTTTTTT.

This clonotype was observed at least ten times. The CDR3 DNA reads as TGTGCCACCAGCAGAGATTCGGTGGGCCTAAATGAAGCTTTCTTT. Amino acids: CATSRDSVGLNEAFF. The chain recombines TRBV15 with TRBJ1-1; D remains unclear. Germline CDR1 is LNHNV and CDR2 is YYDKDF (reference sequence). The CDR3 length is 15 residues. Trimming pared 0 bases from V and 7 bases from J, leaving 15 bases between.

This clonotype has only a few counts. The gene calls are TRBV25-1 and TRBJ2-1; TRBD1 might be the D (6 bases). Germline values: CDR1 MGHDK, CDR2 SYGVNS. The V and J ends lost 4 bases and 4 bases respectively, with 11 bases between them. The CDR3 sequence is 14 residues long. CDR3 region: CASSGHREYNEQFF. The CDR3 DNA follows: TGTGCCAGCAGTGGCCACAGGGAATACAATGAGCAGTTCTTC.

This clonotype showed up many times. This rearrangement joins TRBV12-3 or TRBV12-4 to TRBJ1-2, with a weak D call TRBD1 (5 bases). With 3 bases removed from V and 6 bases from J, the gap between germline ends came to 11 bases. The CDR3 loop spans 13 amino acids. CDR3: CASSLQGSDGYTF. CDR3 DNA: TGTGCCAGCAGTTTGCAGGGTAGCGATGGCTACACCTTC.

A word on this clonotype: Sequence at one end of the junction differs from germline and may be a read error. The rearrangement links TRBV6-1 to TRBJ1-2, with a weak D call TRBD1 (5 bases). Germline CDR1 MNHNS, CDR2 SASEGT. The CDR3 is 16 amino acids. The CDR3 nucleotides are TGTGTCAGCGTACGCTCCTATTCCGGGACCCCCTCGAGCTACACCTTC. This encodes CVSVRSYSGTPSSYTF.

This clonotype occurred many times. The rearrangement joins TRBV6-1 to TRBJ2-2, with D perhaps TRBD2 (5 bases). The CDR3 length is 13 residues. V was cut by 7 bases and J by 9 bases, with 15 bases left in between. Germline CDR1 and CDR2: MNHNS and SASEGT. The CDR3 coding sequence is TGTGCCAGCACCACGAGGGTCGGGAGGGAGCTGTTTTTT. Translated: CASTTRVGRELFF.

This clonotype showed up many times. The chain joins TRBV6-1 to TRBJ1-1; D is possibly TRBD1 (5 bases). This CDR3 has 13 amino acids. The germline V gene has CDR1 MNHNS and CDR2 SASEGT. V lost 1 base to trimming and J lost 8 bases, with 11 bases between them. CDR3 residues: CASSEGGHGEAFF. CDR3 nucleotide sequence: TGTGCCAGCAGTGAAGGCGGACACGGCGAAGCTTTCTTT.

The CDR3, as DNA: TGTGCCAGCAGCGGCGAGGGAGGACAGGGCCCCGGAGCTTTCTTT. Protein product: CASSGEGGQGPGAFF. The genes are TRBV9 and TRBJ1-1, with 8 bases lining up with TRBD1. This CDR3 contains 15 residues. The trim removed 3 bases at V and 10 bases at J, leaving 14 bases unmatched. Germline V CDR1 and CDR2: SGDLS, YYNGEE.

This clonotype has only one observation. V is TRBV19 and J is TRBJ1-5, with D perhaps matching TRBD1 (5 bases). From germline, CDR1 is LNHDA and CDR2 SQIVND (reference sequence). The CDR3 runs 13 residues. The V end lost 9 bases, the J end lost 5 bases, and 14 bases lay between the germline ends. For the CDR3, the DNA is TGTGCCAGCAGCCTGGGGGATTATCAGCCCCAGCATTTT. This codes for CASSLGDYQPQHF. The full variable domain, completed using reference TRBV19 and TRBJ1-5, is DGGITQSPKYLFRKEGQNVTLSCEQNLNHDAMYWYRQDPGQGLRLIYYSQIVNDFQKGDIAEGYSVSREKKESFPLTVTSAQKNPTAFYLCASSLGDYQPQHFGDGTRLSIL.

The rearrangement uses TRBV4-2 and TRBJ1-5; the match to TRBD1 covers 7 bases. V shed 2 bases and J 4 bases; nucleotides not matched to a gene: 5. The CDR3 runs to 15 residues. The germline CDR1 and CDR2 sequences are LGHNA and YNFKEQ. CDR3 loop: CASSQTQTGNQPQHF. The CDR3, as DNA: TGTGCCAGCAGCCAAACCCAGACAGGGAATCAGCCCCAGCATTTT.

This clonotype was counted a few times. The rearrangement links TRBV2 to TRBJ2-7, with 9 bases fitting TRBD1. CDR1 is SNHLY, CDR2 FYNNEI, per germline. The CDR3 has 18 residues. V shed 4 bases and J 2 bases; nucleotides not matched to a gene: 15. CDR3 residues: CASSAMQHRGHSAYEQYF. The CDR3 nucleotides read TGTGCCAGCAGTGCGATGCAGCACAGGGGGCACAGCGCCTACGAGCAGTACTTC.